These 3 T cell receptor beta chains came from one sample sequenced in a study of control samples from healthy donors and cancer patients. The method was immunoSEQ multiplex PCR; TCRdb's version includes in-frame clones alone and lacks a portion of them. The data hold 90,000 or so clones, with 85% observed a single time. The sample consisted of blood. The receptor source for this set is a man under 40 in good health.

This chain joins TRBV19 and TRBJ1-2, with D perhaps matching TRBD1 (6 bases). The CDR3 is made up of 14 amino acids. Germline CDR1 LNHDA, CDR2 SQIVND (reference sequence). Deletions cut 9 bases from V and 3 bases from J, with 17 bases between. CDR3 bases: TGTGCCAGCACCTCTCCGGGACAAGACTATGGCTACACCTTC. It specifies CASTSPGQDYGYTF.

The table lists this clone with a few counts. The rearrangement links TRBV18 to TRBJ1-3; no definite D call. Trimming shortened V by 3 bases and J by 0 bases, and 6 bases separated the two germline ends. Germline CDR1 KGHSH, CDR2 LQKENI. The CDR3 is made up of 14 amino acids. Here the CDR3 reads CASSPDVSGNTIYF. In nucleotides, the CDR3 is TGTGCCAGCTCACCGGATGTCTCTGGAAACACCATATATTTT.

The V gene is TRBV7-9, the J gene TRBJ2-7; 9 bases are shared with TRBD2. This CDR3 has 16 amino acids. The germline V gene has CDR1 SEHNR and CDR2 FQNEAQ (reference sequence). V lost 2 bases to trimming and J lost 2 bases; unmatched junction nucleotides: 7. CDR3 amino acids: CASSLKGGGGAYEQYF. The CDR3 DNA is TGTGCCAGCAGCTTAAAAGGCGGCGGGGGGGCCTACGAGCAGTACTTC. Full variable domain (rest looked up from reference TRBV7-9 and TRBJ2-7): DTGVSQNPRHKITKRGQNVTFRCDPISEHNRLYWYRQTLGQGPEFLTYFQNEAQLEKSRLLSDRFSAERPKGSFSTLEIQRTEQGDSAMYLCASSLKGGGGAYEQYFGPGTRLTVT.